These 20 T cell receptor beta chains were sequenced from one sample in a study of blood T cell repertoires in COVID-19. TCRdb keeps only in-frame clones here, not all; method: immunoSEQ multiplex PCR. This table holds under 250,000 clones, roughly 84% found once. The sample taken for sequencing was peripheral blood. The origin of the receptors is an older woman who had recovered from COVID-19.

The chain uses TRBV30 and TRBJ2-7; 11 positions agree with TRBD1. CDR1 is GTSNPN and CDR2 is SVGIG in the germline V gene (reference sequence). CDR3 length: 16 residues. Germline trimming cut 3 bases from V and 5 bases from J; bases unmatched to any gene: 12. In DNA, the CDR3 is TGTGCCTGGAGCTATGGACAGGGGGCAGGGACGGACGAGCAGTACTTC. It specifies CAWSYGQGAGTDEQYF.

The V and J genes are TRBV24-1 and TRBJ1-3, with 9 bases that match TRBD1. CDR1 and CDR2 from the germline V gene are KGHDR and SFDVKD. V lost 0 bases and J lost 0; bases outside the gene matches: 5. There are 18 residues in the CDR3. This chain's CDR3 is CATSDLNGTGNSGNTIYF. DNA of the CDR3: TGTGCCACCAGTGATTTGAATGGGACAGGGAACTCTGGAAACACCATATATTTT.

The chain is built from TRBV4-2 and TRBJ2-5; no definite D call. The CDR3 contains 11 residues. V lost 2 bases and J lost 4, with 2 bases in between. Germline-derived CDR1 and CDR2 are LGHNA and YNFKEQ. The DNA for the CDR3 is TGTGCCAGCAGCCAACGAGAGACCCAGTACTTC. Amino acids: CASSQRETQYF.

This clone has a single count. The CDR3 nucleotides read TGTGCCACCAGCAGAGGTGACAGGGGCAATCAGCCCCAGCATTTT. Translated, it gives CATSRGDRGNQPQHF. This chain connects TRBV15 to TRBJ1-5, with 7 bases that match TRBD1. The J segment lost 2 bases and the V segment lost 1 base, leaving 2 bases of the junction unmatched. The germline gives CDR1 LNHNV, CDR2 YYDKDF (reference sequence). The length of the CDR3 is 15 residues. The full variable domain, completed using reference TRBV15 and TRBJ1-5, is DAMVIQNPRYQVTQFGKPVTLSCSQTLNHNVMYWYQQKSSQAPKLLFHYYDKDFNNEADTPDNFQSRRPNTSFCFLDIRSPGLGDTAMYLCATSRGDRGNQPQHFGDGTRLSIL.

CDR3 sequence: CASSLRTVYGYTF. CDR3 bases: TGCGCCAGCAGCTTGCGAACAGTCTATGGCTACACCTTC. The V call is TRBV5-1, the J call TRBJ1-2; D ambiguous. V lost 1 base to trimming and J lost 4 bases, with 8 bases between them. The CDR3 spans 13 residues. Germline values: CDR1 SGHRS, CDR2 YFSETQ.

The gene calls are TRBV9 and TRBJ2-1, with unresolved D. This CDR3 region has 13 residues. The germline V gene has CDR1 SGDLS and CDR2 YYNGEE. V was pared by 2 bases and J by 7 bases, with 10 bases between. CDR3 residues: CASSVGYTNEQFF. The CDR3 coding sequence is TGTGCCAGCAGCGTCGGGTACACAAATGAGCAGTTCTTC.

The chain has TRBV7-2 and TRBJ1-2, with D maybe TRBD1 (5 bases). Looked up from germline, CDR1 is SGHTA and CDR2 is FQGNSA. Trimming left V 6 bases short and J 2 bases short, with 13 bases between. This CDR3 is 14 amino acids long. The CDR3 region is CASRPRGRNYGYTF. CDR3 nucleotides: TGTGCCAGCAGGCCTCGGGGGAGAAACTATGGCTACACCTTC.

J is TRBJ2-3 and V is TRBV9; 9 nucleotides agree with TRBD2. Trimming at V came to 3 bases and at J to 3 bases, leaving 11 bases not matched to a gene. The CDR3 length is 17 residues. CDR1 and CDR2 from the germline V gene are SGDLS and YYNGEE. Here the CDR3 DNA reads TGTGCCAGCAGCGAGGTAGTGGCCCTAGCGGGGACAGATACGCAGTATTTT. Protein: CASSEVVALAGTDTQYF.

The chain recombines TRBV27 with TRBJ2-3, with D perhaps matching TRBD2 (5 bases). Trimming shortened V by 0 bases and J by 2 bases, and 15 bases separated the two germline ends. This CDR3 spans 17 amino acids. CDR1 MNHEY and CDR2 SMNVEV come from the germline V gene (reference sequence). The CDR3 reads CASSLSFPSRFTDTQYF. The CDR3 nucleotides read TGTGCCAGCAGTTTATCGTTCCCTAGCAGATTCACAGATACGCAGTATTTT.

The chain is built from TRBV27 and TRBJ2-1; D perhaps matches TRBD1 (6 bases). The V and J ends lost 3 bases and 6 bases respectively, with 9 bases between them. CDR1 and CDR2 (germline): MNHEY, SMNVEV (reference sequence). The CDR3 contains 13 residues. CDR3 residues: CASSLGQGNEQFF. CDR3 nucleotides: TGTGCCAGCAGTTTGGGACAAGGCAATGAGCAGTTCTTC.

CDR3 residues: CASSTLTPSEAFF. CDR3 nucleotide sequence: TGCGCCAGCAGCACTCTGACACCGTCTGAAGCTTTCTTT. The V call is TRBV4-1, the J call TRBJ1-1; D unresolved. Germline V gene lookup returns CDR1 MGHRA and CDR2 YSYEKL. V shed 5 bases and J shed 6 bases, with 13 bases lying between them. The CDR3 has 13 residues.

The V call is TRBV30, the J call TRBJ1-1, with 8 bases aligning to TRBD1. CDR1 GTSNPN and CDR2 SVGIG come from the germline V gene (reference sequence). The CDR3 has 17 amino acids. The J segment lost 0 bases and the V segment lost 0 bases, leaving 9 bases of the junction unmatched. DNA for the CDR3: TGTGCCTGGAGTGTAGTGTTCAGGGGGCGGGTGAACACTGAAGCTTTCTTT. Amino acids: CAWSVVFRGRVNTEAFF.

The chain combines TRBV5-4 with TRBJ2-5, with 11 bases aligning to TRBD2. From germline, CDR1 is SGHNT and CDR2 YYREEE (reference sequence). With V trimmed by 3 bases and J by 6 bases, 7 bases remained unmatched. The CDR3 is 15 amino acids. CDR3 region: CASSSLAGGVKTQYF. CDR3 nucleotides: TGTGCCAGCAGCTCCCTAGCGGGGGGTGTGAAGACCCAGTACTTC.

The rearrangement links TRBV4-2 to TRBJ2-1, with 16 bases matching TRBD2. V shed 3 bases, J shed 4 bases, and the junction held 3 bases outside the gene matches. The CDR3 has 17 residues. Germline CDR1 LGHNA, CDR2 YNFKEQ. For the CDR3, the DNA is TGTGCCAGCAGCCAGCAGGGACTAGCGGGGGGGTACAATGAGCAGTTCTTC. Translated: CASSQQGLAGGYNEQFF.

The rearrangement joins TRBV6-5 to TRBJ1-2; 8 bases map to TRBD1. After removal of 6 bases from V and 4 bases from J, the junction contained 10 bases not matched to a gene. The CDR3 sequence is 15 residues long. From germline, CDR1 is MNHEY and CDR2 SVGAGI. CDR3 amino acids: CASSYGAQGAYGYTF. The CDR3 nucleotides are TGTGCCAGCAGCTACGGGGCCCAGGGGGCCTATGGCTACACCTTC.

This clone has only one observation. This sequence joins TRBV5-6 and TRBJ1-1, with 7 bases identical to TRBD1. The CDR3 has 14 residues. Germline trimming cut 3 bases from V and 1 base from J; bases unmatched to any gene: 3. The V gene's germline CDR1 is SGHDT and CDR2 YYEEEE. The CDR3 loop is CASSWGTANTEAFF. For the CDR3, the DNA is TGTGCCAGCAGCTGGGGGACAGCGAACACTGAAGCTTTCTTT.

The chain uses TRBV19 and TRBJ2-3; TRBD2 matches 7 bases. Germline V gene sequence: CDR1 LNHDA, CDR2 SQIVND (reference sequence). Trimming cost V 3 bases and J 2 bases; bases outside gene matches: 5. The CDR3 length is 15 residues. CDR3 in DNA: TGTGCCAGTAGTATGTGGGGGGGATCCACAGATACGCAGTATTTT. Protein: CASSMWGGSTDTQYF. The variable domain in full, with the rest retrieved from reference TRBV19 and TRBJ2-3, is DGGITQSPKYLFRKEGQNVTLSCEQNLNHDAMYWYRQDPGQGLRLIYYSQIVNDFQKGDIAEGYSVSREKKESFPLTVTSAQKNPTAFYLCASSMWGGSTDTQYFGPGTRLTVL.

V gene TRBV9 combines with J gene TRBJ1-2; possibly TRBD1 for D (5 bases). Germline lookup yields CDR1 SGDLS and CDR2 YYNGEE. There are 15 residues in the CDR3. Trimming shortened V by 4 bases and J by 3 bases, and 16 bases separated the two germline ends. Here the CDR3 DNA reads TGTGCCAGCAGCCCTGGAAGGGGCCGGGACTATGGCTACACCTTC. Translation: CASSPGRGRDYGYTF.

This chain connects TRBV6-5 to TRBJ2-2, with a weak D call TRBD2 (5 bases). CDR1 is MNHEY and CDR2 is SVGAGI in the germline V gene. The V end lost 9 bases, the J end lost 7 bases, and 12 bases lay between the germline ends. This CDR3 spans 12 amino acids. CDR3 nucleotide sequence: TGTGCCAGTTATAGAGGGAACGGGGAGCTGTTTTTT. Protein product: CASYRGNGELFF.

This chain joins TRBV7-9 and TRBJ2-2, with 8 nucleotides matching TRBD2. Trimming took 0 bases from V and 4 from J; bases not matched to a gene: 7. Germline V gene sequence: CDR1 SEHNR, CDR2 FQNEAQ (reference sequence). This CDR3 contains 17 residues. Here the CDR3 reads CASSLAPGGLFTGELFF. DNA for the CDR3: TGTGCCAGCAGCTTAGCGCCGGGAGGGTTGTTCACCGGGGAGCTGTTTTTT.